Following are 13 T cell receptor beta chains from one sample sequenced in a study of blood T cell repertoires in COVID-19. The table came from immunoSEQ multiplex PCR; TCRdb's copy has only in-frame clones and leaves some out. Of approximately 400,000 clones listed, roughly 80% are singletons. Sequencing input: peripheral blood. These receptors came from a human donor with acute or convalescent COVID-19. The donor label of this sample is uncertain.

CDR3 in amino acids: CASSYSTGTPRQNTEAFF. In nucleotides, the CDR3 is TGTGCCAGCAGTTACTCCACCGGGACACCGAGACAGAACACTGAAGCTTTCTTT. The rearrangement uses TRBV6-2 or TRBV6-3 and TRBJ1-1; weak D call: TRBD1 (6 bases). Germline CDR1 MNHEY, CDR2 SVGEGT. The CDR3 has 18 residues. Trimming removed 0 bases from V and 1 base from J, with 18 bases in between.

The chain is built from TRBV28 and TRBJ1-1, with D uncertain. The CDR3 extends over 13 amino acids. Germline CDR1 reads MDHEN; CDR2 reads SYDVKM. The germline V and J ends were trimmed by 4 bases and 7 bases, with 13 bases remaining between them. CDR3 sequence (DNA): TGTGCCAGCAGTTCCGAGTCGCCCCTTGAAGCTTTCTTT. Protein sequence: CASSSESPLEAFF.

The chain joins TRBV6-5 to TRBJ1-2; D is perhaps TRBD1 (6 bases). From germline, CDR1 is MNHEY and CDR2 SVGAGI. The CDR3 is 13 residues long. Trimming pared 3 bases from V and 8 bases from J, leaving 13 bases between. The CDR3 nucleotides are TGTGCCAGCAGTTATGAGGGGGTTGGGGGCTACACCTTC. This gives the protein CASSYEGVGGYTF.

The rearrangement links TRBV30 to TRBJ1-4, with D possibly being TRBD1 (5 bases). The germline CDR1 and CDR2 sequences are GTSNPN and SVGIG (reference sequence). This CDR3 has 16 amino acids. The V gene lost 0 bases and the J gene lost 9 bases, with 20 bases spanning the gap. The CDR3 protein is CAWSVRYLDTRQKLFF. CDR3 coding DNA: TGTGCCTGGAGTGTGCGATACCTGGACACAAGACAAAAACTGTTTTTT.

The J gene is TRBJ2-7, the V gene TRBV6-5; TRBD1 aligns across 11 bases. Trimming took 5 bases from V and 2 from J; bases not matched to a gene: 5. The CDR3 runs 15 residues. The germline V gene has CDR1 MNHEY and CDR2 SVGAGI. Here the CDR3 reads CASSLGTGGTYEQYF. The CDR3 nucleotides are TGTGCCAGCAGTCTCGGGACAGGGGGTACCTACGAGCAGTACTTC.

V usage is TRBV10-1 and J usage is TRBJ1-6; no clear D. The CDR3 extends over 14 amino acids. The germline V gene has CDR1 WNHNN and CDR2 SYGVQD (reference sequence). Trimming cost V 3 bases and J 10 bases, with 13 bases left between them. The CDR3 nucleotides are TGCGCCAGCAGTGAATACGTCGGGGTCTCACCCCTCCACTTT. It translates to CASSEYVGVSPLHF.

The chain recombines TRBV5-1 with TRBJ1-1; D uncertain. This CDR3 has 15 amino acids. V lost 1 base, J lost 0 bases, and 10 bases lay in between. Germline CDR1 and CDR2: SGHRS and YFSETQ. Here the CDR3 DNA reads TGCGCCAGCAGCTTGACTGCAGGAATGAACACTGAAGCTTTCTTT. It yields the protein CASSLTAGMNTEAFF.

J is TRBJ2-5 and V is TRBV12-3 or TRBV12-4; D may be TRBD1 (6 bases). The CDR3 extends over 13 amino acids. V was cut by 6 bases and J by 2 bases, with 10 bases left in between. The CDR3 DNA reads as TGTGCCAGCAGGACAGGACTTCAAGAGACCCAGTACTTC. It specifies CASRTGLQETQYF.

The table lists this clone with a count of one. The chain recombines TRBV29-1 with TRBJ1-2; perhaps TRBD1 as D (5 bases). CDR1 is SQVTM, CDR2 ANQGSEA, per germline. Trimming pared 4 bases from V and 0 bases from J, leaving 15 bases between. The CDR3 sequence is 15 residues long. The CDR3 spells CSVAGRAVSNYGYTF. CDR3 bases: TGCAGCGTTGCTGGCAGGGCAGTTTCTAACTATGGCTACACCTTC.

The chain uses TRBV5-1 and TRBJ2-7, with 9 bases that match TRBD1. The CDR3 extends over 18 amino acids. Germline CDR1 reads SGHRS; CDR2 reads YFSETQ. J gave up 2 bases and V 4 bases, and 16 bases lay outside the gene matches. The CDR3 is CASSLDPQGAVKPYEQYF. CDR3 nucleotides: TGCGCCAGCAGCCTCGACCCACAGGGGGCGGTAAAACCCTACGAGCAGTACTTC. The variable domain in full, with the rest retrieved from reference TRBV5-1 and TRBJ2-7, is KAGVTQTPRYLIKTRGQQVTLSCSPISGHRSVSWYQQTPGQGLQFLFEYFSETQRNKGNFPGRFSGRQFSNSRSEMNVSTLELGDSALYLCASSLDPQGAVKPYEQYFGPGTRLTVT.

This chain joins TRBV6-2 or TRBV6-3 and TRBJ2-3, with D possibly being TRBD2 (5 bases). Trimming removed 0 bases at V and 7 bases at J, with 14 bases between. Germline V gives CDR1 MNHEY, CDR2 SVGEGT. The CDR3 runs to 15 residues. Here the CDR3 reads CASSYSTGVGNTQYF. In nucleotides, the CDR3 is TGTGCCAGCAGTTACTCGACCGGGGTAGGGAATACGCAGTATTTT.

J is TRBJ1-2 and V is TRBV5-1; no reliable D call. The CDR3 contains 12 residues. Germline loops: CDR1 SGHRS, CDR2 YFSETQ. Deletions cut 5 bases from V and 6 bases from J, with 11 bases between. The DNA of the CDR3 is TGCGCCAGCAGTCTTGATCGGGATGGCTACACCTTC. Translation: CASSLDRDGYTF.

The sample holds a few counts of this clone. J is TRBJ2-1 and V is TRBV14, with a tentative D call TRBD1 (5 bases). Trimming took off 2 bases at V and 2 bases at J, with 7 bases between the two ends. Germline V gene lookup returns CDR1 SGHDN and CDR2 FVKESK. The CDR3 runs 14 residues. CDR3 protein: CASSQRGTYNEQFF. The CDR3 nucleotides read TGTGCCAGCAGCCAAAGGGGTACCTACAATGAGCAGTTCTTC.